A selection of T cell receptor beta chains follows, all from one sample in a study of blood T cell repertoires in COVID-19. Some clones are missing from TCRdb's copy, which holds only in-frame ones; the method was immunoSEQ multiplex PCR. The table includes roughly 350,000 clones, around nine tenths detected once. The material sequenced was peripheral blood. The receptors come from a woman in her fifties or sixties with active or convalescent COVID-19. CDR3s include the opening cysteine and the closing phenylalanine or tryptophan. The order of the fields is clone size, V gene, J gene, CDR3 protein. Clone size appears in some rows only: once, few, many, or a class for an expanded clone.

size: -; V: TRBV30; J: TRBJ1-6; CDR3: CAWRGSFSGYSPLHF
size: -; V: TRBV3-1/TRBV3-2; J: TRBJ2-1; CDR3: CASSRQVAEQFF
size: -; V: TRBV19; J: TRBJ1-1; CDR3: CASRQGANEMNTEAFF
size: once; V: TRBV27; J: TRBJ2-3; CDR3: CASSFRRTSGRAGSDTQYF
size: -; V: TRBV7-9; J: TRBJ2-7; CDR3: CASSATGGAYEQYF
size: -; V: TRBV7-8; J: TRBJ2-7; CDR3: CASSLAAGVTSYEQYF
size: -; V: TRBV7-2; J: TRBJ2-1; CDR3: CASSLAREYNEQFF
size: -; V: TRBV2; J: TRBJ2-4; CDR3: CASSRTEQGTKNIQYF
size: -; V: TRBV7-2; J: TRBJ1-2; CDR3: CASSPGRGPKGGYTF
size: -; V: TRBV30; J: TRBJ1-5; CDR3: CAWSAGLSNQPQHF
size: -; V: TRBV7-3; J: TRBJ2-2; CDR3: CASSPTSGYTGELFF
size: -; V: TRBV7-9; J: TRBJ2-1; CDR3: CASSPGYNYEQFF
size: -; V: TRBV19; J: TRBJ2-6; CDR3: CATKGQGGSGANVLTF
size: -; V: TRBV28; J: TRBJ1-1; CDR3: CAAQGAYTEAFF
size: -; V: TRBV7-2; J: TRBJ2-2; CDR3: CASSSRFTAGELFF
size: once; V: TRBV4-3; J: TRBJ2-2; CDR3: CASSQARGSNTGELFF
size: few; V: TRBV30; J: TRBJ2-7; CDR3: CAWRRSRGRDEQYF
size: -; V: TRBV5-1; J: TRBJ2-1; CDR3: CASSFLAGPYNEQFF
size: -; V: TRBV21-1; J: TRBJ1-1; CDR3: CASSPPRGGGDTEAFF
size: -; V: TRBV12-3/TRBV12-4; J: TRBJ1-5; CDR3: CASSLVKGEPQHF
size: -; V: TRBV7-9; J: TRBJ2-5; CDR3: CASSLVTGTETQYF
size: -; V: TRBV27; J: TRBJ1-2; CDR3: CASSYDRDLSNYGYTF
size: -; V: TRBV13; J: TRBJ2-7; CDR3: CASSFIATPYEQYF
size: once; V: TRBV11-2; J: TRBJ2-7; CDR3: CASTTGPSYEQYF
size: -; V: TRBV19; J: TRBJ1-6; CDR3: CASSTWTGSYNSPLHF
size: -; V: TRBV30; J: TRBJ1-1; CDR3: CAWSASSNTEAFF
size: -; V: TRBV7-3; J: TRBJ2-7; CDR3: CASSVNTRLANTYEQYF
size: -; V: TRBV18; J: TRBJ2-1; CDR3: CASSPKQSNEQFF
size: -; V: TRBV27; J: TRBJ2-7; CDR3: CASNSIAGTGYEQYF
size: -; V: TRBV10-3; J: TRBJ2-3; CDR3: CAIARGQGAADTQYF
size: -; V: TRBV4-3; J: TRBJ2-7; CDR3: CASSPVAGGPGEQYF
size: -; V: TRBV29-1; J: TRBJ2-7; CDR3: CSVEGASGYEQYF
size: -; V: TRBV4-1; J: TRBJ1-5; CDR3: CASSQDRDQPQHF
size: -; V: TRBV27; J: TRBJ2-7; CDR3: CASRRSGTDSYEQYF